Below are 7 T cell receptor beta chains sequenced from a single sample in a study of blood T cell repertoires in COVID-19. Measured with immunoSEQ multiplex PCR; TCRdb has only the in-frame clones, and not every one. The table has about 49,000 clones, around 81% seen once. Input material: peripheral blood. These receptors were obtained from a woman older than 75 with COVID-19, enrolled during active disease.

This chain connects TRBV9 to TRBJ1-4, with 7 positions matching TRBD1. The CDR3 extends over 16 amino acids. V trimming: 0 bases; J trimming: 4 bases; junction bases outside the gene matches: 6. CDR1 and CDR2 (germline): SGDLS, YYNGEE. The CDR3 protein is CASSVDGTAGNEKLFF. CDR3 nucleotides: TGTGCCAGCAGCGTAGACGGGACAGCGGGTAATGAAAAACTGTTTTTT.

V and J are TRBV7-9 and TRBJ1-2; 10 nucleotides agree with TRBD1. Germline V gene sequence: CDR1 SEHNR, CDR2 FQNEAQ (reference sequence). V lost 7 bases, J lost 4 bases, and 6 bases stayed unmatched. CDR3 length equals 14 residues. The CDR3 coding sequence is TGTGCCAGCAATCCGGGACAGGGGCCCTATGGCTACACCTTC. Its protein product is CASNPGQGPYGYTF. The full variable domain, in which reference TRBV7-9 and TRBJ1-2 provide the parts outside the CDR3, is DTGVSQNPRHKITKRGQNVTFRCDPISEHNRLYWYRQTLGQGPEFLTYFQNEAQLEKSRLLSDRFSAERPKGSFSTLEIQRTEQGDSAMYLCASNPGQGPYGYTFGSGTRLTVV.

CDR3 sequence: CAWGSKTDTQYF. Written as DNA, the CDR3 is TGTGCCTGGGGGTCTAAAACAGATACGCAGTATTTT. The chain couples TRBV30 to TRBJ2-3; D is uncertain. Trimming stripped 5 bases from V and 3 bases from J, with 9 bases between. Germline-derived CDR1 and CDR2 are GTSNPN and SVGIG (reference sequence). The CDR3 has 12 amino acids.

CDR3 loop: CASSPSGTGNEKLFF. Written as DNA, the CDR3 is TGTGCCAGCAGTCCCTCCGGGACAGGGAATGAAAAACTGTTTTTT. V usage is TRBV4-2 and J usage is TRBJ1-4, with 9 bases matching TRBD1. J lost 5 bases, V lost 6 bases, and 7 bases had no gene match. The length of the CDR3 is 15 residues. Germline V lookup: CDR1 LGHNA, CDR2 YNFKEQ.

The chain joins TRBV19 to TRBJ2-1, with 7 bases identical to TRBD2. CDR3 length: 17 amino acids. V gave up 5 bases and J gave up 7 bases; unmatched junction bases: 17. The germline V gene encodes CDR1 LNHDA and CDR2 SQIVND (reference sequence). This chain's CDR3 is CASSSRTSSGGSNEQFF. In DNA, the CDR3 is TGTGCCAGTAGTTCTAGGACTAGTAGTGGGGGTTCTAATGAGCAGTTCTTC.

The V call is TRBV6-2 or TRBV6-3, the J call TRBJ2-1, with 8 positions matching TRBD2. Germline V lookup: CDR1 MNHEY, CDR2 SVGEGT. J gave up 5 bases and V 6 bases, and 9 bases lay outside the gene matches. CDR3 size: 15 residues. CDR3: CASSPDRLAHNEQFF. The CDR3 coding sequence is TGTGCCAGCAGCCCCGATCGACTAGCGCACAATGAGCAGTTCTTC.

This clone has just one count. The chain links TRBV9 to TRBJ2-1; D is possibly TRBD1 (8 bases). This CDR3 comprises 15 residues. Germline CDR1 reads SGDLS; CDR2 reads YYNGEE. V was pared by 3 bases and J by 9 bases, with 19 bases between. The CDR3 protein is CASSAGTTGGSEQFF. The CDR3 nucleotides read TGTGCCAGCAGCGCCGGGACTACAGGGGGATCTGAGCAGTTCTTC.